The sample holds a few counts of the clone carrying this TCR beta chain. Its matching antigen is unknown. This CDR3 has 17 amino acids. Per the germline V gene, CDR1 is LGHDT and CDR2 is YNNKEL (reference sequence). Trimming removed 0 bases from V and 4 bases from J, with 18 bases in between. These data originate in a study of T-cell memory formation after mild COVID-19. On the study more broadly: Each donor largely had its own TCR clusters.

Overall study results and limits: The pre-infection memory compartment contained some responding clones, suggesting cross-reactive memory joined. The main location of contracting CD4+ clones was CM and EM, and that of contracting CD8+ clones was EMRA.

From 5'RACE with constant-segment primers came TCR alpha and TCR beta cDNA libraries that carried sample barcodes and UMIs. TCRdb re-analysed the 5' RACE reads in MiXCR, keeping a single row per CDR3 protein. The table shows under 650,000 distinct CDR3 sequences, with about 20% occurring only once. This TCR derives from an adult woman who had mild COVID-19 (a few samples of this study predate the infection). Cell type and time point are not known. Sequenced: PBMCs or a T cell subset sorted from them (not recorded which). The chain has TRBV3-1 and TRBJ2-5; D possibly uses TRBD1 or TRBD2 (6 bases each). The CDR3 region has the DNA TGTGCCAGCAGCCAAGACCGGGACCGGGGGCCGGGAGAGACCCAGTACTTC. Its translation: CASSQDRDRGPGETQYF.